These 15 T cell receptor beta chains were all obtained from the same sample, sequenced in a study of CD8 T cells in Susac syndrome. An amount of RNA that ranged from roughly 0.5 to 1 ug was reverse transcribed with random hexamers. TCRdb recomputed calls from the immunoSEQ multiplex PCR reads with MiXCR, one row per CDR3 protein. This sample has 210,000 or so distinct CDR3 sequences, with approximately 94% found just once. Specimen: CD4+ T cells from PBMCs. All receptors derive from a human donor with Susac syndrome.

CDR3 in amino acids: CASSRDISYNEQFF. CDR3 nucleotides: TGTGCCAGCTCTCGGGACATATCCTACAATGAGCAGTTCTTC. The chain has TRBV2 and TRBJ2-1, with D maybe TRBD1 (6 bases). The CDR3 has 14 amino acids. V gave up 8 bases and J gave up 1 base, with 12 bases separating them. Germline lookup yields CDR1 SNHLY and CDR2 FYNNEI.

The V and J genes are TRBV6-5 and TRBJ2-7; the match to TRBD1 covers 7 bases. V lost 0 bases and J lost 4; bases outside the gene matches: 18. The CDR3 runs 19 residues. The germline V gene encodes CDR1 MNHEY and CDR2 SVGAGI. CDR3 sequence: CASSYSVRIGQANAYEQYF. The CDR3 nucleotides are TGTGCCAGCAGTTACTCGGTGAGGATAGGACAGGCTAACGCATACGAGCAGTACTTC.

CDR3 coding DNA: TGCAGTGCTAGAGGGGACAGGGCTAGAGATACGCAGTATTTT. Amino acid sequence: CSARGDRARDTQYF. The gene calls are TRBV20-1 and TRBJ2-3; 9 bases line up with TRBD1. The CDR3 is 14 residues long. With V trimmed by 1 base and J by 5 bases, 4 bases remained unmatched. Germline CDR1 DFQATT, CDR2 SNEGSKA (reference sequence).

V usage is TRBV6-5 and J usage is TRBJ2-7; TRBD1 aligns across 12 bases. CDR3 length: 15 amino acids. V lost 5 bases to trimming and J lost 6 bases; unmatched junction nucleotides: 8. Germline CDR1 is MNHEY and CDR2 is SVGAGI. CDR3 amino acids: CASSRPGQGAGEQYF. The CDR3 region has the DNA TGTGCCAGCAGTCGACCGGGACAGGGGGCGGGCGAGCAGTACTTC.

The chain links TRBV7-9 to TRBJ1-2, with no clear D. This CDR3 is 12 amino acids long. V lost 1 base to trimming and J lost 6 bases, with 6 bases between them. The V gene's germline CDR1 is SEHNR and CDR2 FQNEAQ (reference sequence). The CDR3 reads CASSLGADGYTF. The DNA for the CDR3 is TGTGCCAGCAGCTTAGGGGCGGATGGCTACACCTTC.

The J gene is TRBJ1-2, the V gene TRBV7-2; 8 bases line up with TRBD1. Unmatched junction bases numbered 6, after V lost 4 bases and J lost 8 bases. Germline CDR1 SGHTA, CDR2 FQGNSA. The CDR3 extends over 13 amino acids. The CDR3 sequence: CASSYQGASGYTF. As DNA, the CDR3 is TGTGCCAGCAGCTACCAGGGGGCAAGCGGCTACACCTTC.

The chain recombines TRBV29-1 with TRBJ1-1; D is undetermined. Germline CDR1 and CDR2: SQVTM and ANQGSEA. This CDR3 is 10 amino acids long. V was cut by 7 bases and J by 0 bases, with 3 bases left in between. CDR3 region: CSGVNTEAFF. CDR3 nucleotides: TGCAGCGGGGTGAACACTGAAGCTTTCTTT.

The CDR3 loop reads CASSYWNTGELFF. CDR3 DNA: TGTGCCAGCAGTTACTGGAACACCGGGGAGCTGTTTTTT. The chain uses TRBV6-5 and TRBJ2-2; D not certain. Between the trimmed V and J ends, which lost 1 base and 1 base, there was a span of 1 base. The CDR3 has 13 residues. Germline loops: CDR1 MNHEY, CDR2 SVGAGI.

This clonotype was found a few times. The V gene is TRBV20-1, the J gene TRBJ2-5, with 9 bases that match TRBD1. The V gene end was trimmed by 3 bases and the J gene end by 5 bases; junction bases not matched to a gene: 1. Per the germline V gene, CDR1 is DFQATT and CDR2 is SNEGSKA (reference sequence). This CDR3 spans 12 amino acids. The CDR3, as DNA: TGCAGTGCTAGGACAGGGGGGGAGACCCAGTACTTC. Translation: CSARTGGETQYF.

This clonotype appeared once. The chain couples TRBV30 to TRBJ2-4; possibly TRBD2 for D (5 bases). This CDR3 spans 14 amino acids. Trimming stripped 0 bases from V and 5 bases from J, with 11 bases between. Germline CDR1 is GTSNPN and CDR2 is SVGIG (reference sequence). The CDR3 DNA reads as TGTGCCTGGAGTGTCCCGGGGTGGGAAAACATTCAGTACTTC. This codes for CAWSVPGWENIQYF.

This chain uses TRBV30 with TRBJ1-3; 9 bases are shared with TRBD1. This CDR3 region has 15 residues. V dropped 0 bases and J dropped 4; count of bases not matched to a gene: 4. The germline gives CDR1 GTSNPN, CDR2 SVGIG (reference sequence). DNA for the CDR3: TGTGCCTGGAGTGTAAGAGGGACAGGGGGAAACACCATATATTTT. It encodes CAWSVRGTGGNTIYF.

This clonotype has just one count. This chain joins TRBV5-4 and TRBJ1-1; no definite D call. The CDR3 contains 16 residues. The V and J ends lost 0 bases and 2 bases respectively, with 14 bases between them. CDR1 is SGHNT and CDR2 is YYREEE in the germline V gene (reference sequence). The CDR3 DNA is TGTGCCAGCAGCTTGGGGGGTCGGACCGGCAACACTGAAGCTTTCTTT. This translates into CASSLGGRTGNTEAFF.

The chain has TRBV5-1 and TRBJ1-1, with 7 nucleotides matching TRBD1. Germline V gene lookup returns CDR1 SGHRS and CDR2 YFSETQ. The CDR3 runs to 15 residues. The V gene end was trimmed by 0 bases and the J gene end by 6 bases; junction bases not matched to a gene: 8. CDR3 loop: CASSLAGTAVSEAFF. The CDR3 DNA sequence: TGCGCCAGCAGCTTGGCCGGGACAGCTGTGTCTGAAGCTTTCTTT.

The gene calls are TRBV7-3 and TRBJ2-1; no definite D call. With 2 bases removed from V and 5 bases from J, the gap between germline ends came to 7 bases. Germline V gene lookup returns CDR1 SGHTA and CDR2 FQGTGA. The CDR3 is made up of 13 amino acids. CDR3 sequence reads: CASSLAVDNEQFF. As DNA, the CDR3 is TGTGCCAGCAGCTTAGCGGTCGACAATGAGCAGTTCTTC.

The J gene is TRBJ1-3, the V gene TRBV2, with 8 bases identical to TRBD1. CDR1 and CDR2 from the germline V gene are SNHLY and FYNNEI. CDR3 length: 15 amino acids. The V segment lost 3 bases and the J segment 7 bases; nucleotides outside the gene matches: 8. Written as DNA, the CDR3 is TGTGCCAGCAGTGAGTCCCGACAGGGGTTGAACACCATATATTTT. Encoded protein: CASSESRQGLNTIYF. Combining the CDR3 with reference TRBV2 and TRBJ1-3 gives the whole variable domain EPEVTQTPSHQVTQMGQEVILRCVPISNHLYFYWYRQILGQKVEFLVSFYNNEISEKSEIFDDQFSVERPDGSNFTLKIRSTKLEDSAMYFCASSESRQGLNTIYFGEGSWLTVV.